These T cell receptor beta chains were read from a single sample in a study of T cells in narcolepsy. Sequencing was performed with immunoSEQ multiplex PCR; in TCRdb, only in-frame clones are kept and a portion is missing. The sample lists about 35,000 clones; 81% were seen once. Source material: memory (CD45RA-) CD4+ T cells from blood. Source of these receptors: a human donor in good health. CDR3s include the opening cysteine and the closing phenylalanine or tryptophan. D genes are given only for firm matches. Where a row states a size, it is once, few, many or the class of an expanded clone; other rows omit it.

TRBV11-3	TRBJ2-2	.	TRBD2	CASSLELGTSGRANTGELFF	TGTGCCAGCAGCTTAGAGCTCGGGACTAGCGGGAGGGCGAACACCGGGGAGCTGTTTTTT
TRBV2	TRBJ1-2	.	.	CASSGVGAAGHVIDGYTF	TGTGCCAGCAGTGGTGTAGGGGCCGCAGGACATGTAATTGATGGCTACACCTTC
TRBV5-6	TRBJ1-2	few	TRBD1	CASSEDRAGSYGYTF	TGTGCCAGCAGCGAGGACAGGGCCGGGAGCTATGGCTACACCTTC
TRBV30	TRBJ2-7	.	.	CAWSVKGSYEQYF	TGTGCCTGGAGTGTAAAAGGCTCCTACGAGCAGTACTTC
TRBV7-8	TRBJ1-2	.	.	CASSLGPMRGYTF	TGTGCCAGCAGCTTAGGACCGATGAGGGGCTACACCTTC
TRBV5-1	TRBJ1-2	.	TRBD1	CASSLGTGGDGYTF	TGCGCCAGCAGCTTGGGGACAGGGGGCGATGGCTACACCTTC
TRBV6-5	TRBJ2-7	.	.	CASSPGERRFYEQYF	TGTGCCAGCAGCCCCGGGGAAAGGAGATTTTACGAGCAGTACTTC
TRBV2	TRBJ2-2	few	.	CASSVGQGRDGELFF	TGTGCCAGCAGTGTGGGCCAGGGACGGGACGGGGAGCTGTTTTTT
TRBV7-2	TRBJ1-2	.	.	CASSLDRNDGYTF	TGTGCCAGCAGTCTCGACAGGAACGATGGCTACACCTTC
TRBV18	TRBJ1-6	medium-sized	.	CASSTGNSPLHF	TGTGCCAGCTCAACAGGGAATTCACCCCTCCACTTT
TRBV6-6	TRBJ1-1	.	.	CASRHIFTEAFF	TGTGCCAGCAGACACATATTCACTGAAGCTTTCTTT
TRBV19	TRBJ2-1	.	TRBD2	CASRTSGEGEQFF	TGTGCCAGTAGGACTAGCGGGGAAGGCGAGCAGTTCTTC
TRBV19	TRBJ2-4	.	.	CASSIGYGKNIQYF	TGTGCCAGTAGTATAGGGTACGGCAAAAACATTCAGTACTTC
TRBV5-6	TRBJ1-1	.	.	CASSLRVKMNTEAFF	TGTGCCAGCAGCTTGCGGGTGAAAATGAACACTGAAGCTTTCTTT
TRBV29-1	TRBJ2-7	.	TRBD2	CSVEYWTSRGEQYF	TGCAGCGTTGAATATTGGACTAGCCGAGGGGAGCAGTACTTC
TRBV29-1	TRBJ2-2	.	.	CSVEVRAAGELFF	TGCAGCGTTGAGGTACGAGCGGCCGGGGAGCTGTTTTTT
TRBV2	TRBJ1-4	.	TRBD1	CASSSRQGFNEKLFF	TGTGCCAGCAGTTCGAGACAGGGGTTTAATGAAAAACTGTTTTTT
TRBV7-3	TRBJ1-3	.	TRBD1	CASSSGTGGSTGNTIYF	TGTGCCAGCAGCTCCGGGACAGGGGGGTCTACTGGAAACACCATATATTTT
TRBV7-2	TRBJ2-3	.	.	CASSWRPSRENAQYF	TGTGCCAGCAGCTGGCGGCCCTCAAGGGAGAATGCGCAGTATTTT
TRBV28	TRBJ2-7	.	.	CASSFSYSYEQYF	TGTGCCAGCAGTTTTAGTTACTCCTACGAGCAGTACTTC
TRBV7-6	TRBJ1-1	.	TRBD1	CASSLVGTGSSTEAFF	TGTGCCAGCAGCTTAGTCGGGACAGGGTCGTCCACTGAAGCTTTCTTT
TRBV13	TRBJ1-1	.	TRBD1	CASSLEAGGTEAFF	TGTGCCAGCAGCTTAGAAGCAGGGGGGACTGAAGCTTTCTTT
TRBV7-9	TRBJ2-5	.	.	CASSNRATMETQYF	TGTGCCAGCAGCAACCGGGCCACGATGGAGACCCAGTACTTC
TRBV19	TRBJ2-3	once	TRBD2	CASSIGGLATRDTQYF	TGTGCCAGTAGTATCGGAGGACTAGCTACGAGGGATACGCAGTATTTT
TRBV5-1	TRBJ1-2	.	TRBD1	CASSWAGDRFGGYTF	TGCGCCAGCAGCTGGGCGGGGGACAGGTTTGGTGGCTACACCTTC
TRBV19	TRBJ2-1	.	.	CASSISLAPSYNEQFF	TGTGCCAGTAGTATAAGTCTTGCTCCCTCCTACAATGAGCAGTTCTTC
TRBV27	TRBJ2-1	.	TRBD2	CASRLALYNEQFF	TGTGCCAGCAGACTAGCGCTCTACAATGAGCAGTTCTTC
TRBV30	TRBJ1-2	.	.	CAMEAPGYTF	TGTGCCATGGAGGCCCCCGGCTACACCTTC
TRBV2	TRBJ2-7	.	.	CASSRGQLGGEQYF	TGTGCCAGCAGTAGGGGACAACTTGGTGGGGAGCAGTACTTC
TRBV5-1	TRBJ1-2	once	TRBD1	CASSSGQPGQGGYGYTF	TGCGCCAGCAGCAGCGGGCAACCCGGACAGGGGGGCTATGGCTACACCTTC
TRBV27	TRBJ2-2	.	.	CASSLYQGPNTGELFF	TGTGCCAGCAGTTTATACCAGGGGCCGAACACCGGGGAGCTGTTTTTT
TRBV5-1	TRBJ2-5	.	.	CASSFNGEVKETQYF	TGCGCCAGCAGCTTTAATGGGGAGGTTAAGGAGACCCAGTACTTC
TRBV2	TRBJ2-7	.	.	CASRANYEQYF	TGTGCCAGCAGAGCCAACTACGAGCAGTACTTC
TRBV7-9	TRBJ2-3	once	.	CASTQFEDTQYF	TGTGCCAGCACCCAGTTTGAGGATACGCAGTATTTT
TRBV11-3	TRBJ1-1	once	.	CASSQMGFDTEAFF	TGTGCCAGCAGTCAGATGGGTTTCGACACTGAAGCTTTCTTT
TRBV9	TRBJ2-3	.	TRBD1	CASSGLPGDRGNTQYF	TGTGCCAGCAGCGGGCTACCGGGGGACAGGGGGAATACGCAGTATTTT
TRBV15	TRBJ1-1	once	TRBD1	CATSRDKGAMAEAFF	TGTGCCACCAGCAGAGATAAGGGGGCTATGGCTGAAGCTTTCTTT
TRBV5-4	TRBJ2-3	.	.	CASRTPTTSTQYF	TGTGCCAGCAGGACTCCGACAACTTCGACGCAGTATTTT
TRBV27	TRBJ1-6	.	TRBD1	CASKKGQGSNSPLHF	TGTGCCAGCAAAAAGGGACAGGGGAGTAATTCACCCCTCCACTTT
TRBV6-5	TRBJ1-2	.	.	CASIGRAALPGYTF	TGTGCCAGTATAGGGAGAGCCGCTTTGCCTGGCTACACCTTC
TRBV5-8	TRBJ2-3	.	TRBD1	CASSQGADTQYF	TGTGCCAGCAGCCAGGGGGCAGATACGCAGTATTTT
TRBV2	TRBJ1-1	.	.	CASRLRAPNTEAFF	TGTGCCAGCAGGCTCCGGGCTCCGAACACTGAAGCTTTCTTT